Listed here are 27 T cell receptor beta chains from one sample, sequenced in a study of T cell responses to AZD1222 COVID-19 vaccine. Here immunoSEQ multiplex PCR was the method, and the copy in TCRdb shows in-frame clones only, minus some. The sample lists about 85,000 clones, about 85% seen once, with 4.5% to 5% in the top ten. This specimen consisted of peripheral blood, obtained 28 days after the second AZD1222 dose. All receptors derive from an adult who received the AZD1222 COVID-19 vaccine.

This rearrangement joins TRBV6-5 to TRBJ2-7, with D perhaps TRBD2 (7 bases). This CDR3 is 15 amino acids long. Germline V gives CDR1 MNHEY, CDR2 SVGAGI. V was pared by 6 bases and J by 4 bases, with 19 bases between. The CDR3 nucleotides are TGTGCCAGCAGACTCGAGGGGGGGGCGAATTACGAGCAGTACTTC. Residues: CASRLEGGANYEQYF.

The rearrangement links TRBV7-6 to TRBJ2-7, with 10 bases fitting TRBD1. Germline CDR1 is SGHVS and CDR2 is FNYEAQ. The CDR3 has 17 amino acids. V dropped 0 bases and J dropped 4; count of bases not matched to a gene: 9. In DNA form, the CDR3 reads TGTGCCAGCAGCTTAGCACCCGGGACAGGGGTAATTTACGAGCAGTACTTC. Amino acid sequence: CASSLAPGTGVIYEQYF.

This CDR3 is CASRLPPAEAFF. The CDR3 DNA reads TGTGCCAGCAGACTTCCACCCGCCGAAGCTTTCTTT. The chain recombines TRBV12-3 or TRBV12-4 with TRBJ1-1; D not resolved. The CDR3 contains 12 residues. Trimming removed 6 bases at V and 8 bases at J, with 13 bases between.

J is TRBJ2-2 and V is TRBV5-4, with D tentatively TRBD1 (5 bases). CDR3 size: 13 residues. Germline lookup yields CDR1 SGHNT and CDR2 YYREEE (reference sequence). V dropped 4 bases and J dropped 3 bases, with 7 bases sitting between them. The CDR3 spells CASSRQYTGELFF. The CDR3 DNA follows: TGTGCCAGCAGCCGACAGTACACCGGGGAGCTGTTTTTT.

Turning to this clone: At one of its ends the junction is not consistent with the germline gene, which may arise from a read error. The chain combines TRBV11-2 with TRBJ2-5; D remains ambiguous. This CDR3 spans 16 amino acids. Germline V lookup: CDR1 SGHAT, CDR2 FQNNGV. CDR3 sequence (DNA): TGTGCCAGCAGCTTAGCAACAATGGCCAGACCCGTCCAAGGAGACTTC. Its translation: CASSLATMARPVQGDF.

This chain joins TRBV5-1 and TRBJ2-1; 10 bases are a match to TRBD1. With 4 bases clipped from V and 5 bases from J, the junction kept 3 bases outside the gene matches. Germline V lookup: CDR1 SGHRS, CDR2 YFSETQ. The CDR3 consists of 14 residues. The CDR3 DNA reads TGCGCCAGCAGCCGACAGGGGGCAAACAATGAGCAGTTCTTC. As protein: CASSRQGANNEQFF. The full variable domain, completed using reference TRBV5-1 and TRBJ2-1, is KAGVTQTPRYLIKTRGQQVTLSCSPISGHRSVSWYQQTPGQGLQFLFEYFSETQRNKGNFPGRFSGRQFSNSRSEMNVSTLELGDSALYLCASSRQGANNEQFFGPGTRLTVL.

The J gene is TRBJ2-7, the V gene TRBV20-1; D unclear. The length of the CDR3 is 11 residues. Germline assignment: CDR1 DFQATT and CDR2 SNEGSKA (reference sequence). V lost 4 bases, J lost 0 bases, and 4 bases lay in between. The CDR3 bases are TGCAGTGCTATTGACTCCTACGAGCAGTACTTC. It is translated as CSAIDSYEQYF.

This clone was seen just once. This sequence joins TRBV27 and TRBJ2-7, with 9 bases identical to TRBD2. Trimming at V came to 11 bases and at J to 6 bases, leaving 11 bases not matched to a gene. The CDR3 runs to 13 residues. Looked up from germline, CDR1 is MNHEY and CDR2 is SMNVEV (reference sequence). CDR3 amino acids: CAARSSGRGEQYF. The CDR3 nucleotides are TGTGCCGCGAGGAGTAGCGGGAGAGGCGAGCAGTACTTC.

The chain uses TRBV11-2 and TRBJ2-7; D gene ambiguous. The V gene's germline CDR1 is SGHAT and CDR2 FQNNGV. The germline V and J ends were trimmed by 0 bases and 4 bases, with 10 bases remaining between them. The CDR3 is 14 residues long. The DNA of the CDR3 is TGTGCCAGCAGCTTAGATAACAGCTTTTACGAGCAGTACTTC. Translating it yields CASSLDNSFYEQYF.

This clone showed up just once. The CDR3 DNA is TGTGCCAGCAGTTTTTTCACGACCACTGAAGCTTTCTTT. Protein sequence: CASSFFTTTEAFF. This chain connects TRBV6-2 or TRBV6-3 to TRBJ1-1, with no clear D. The CDR3 runs 13 residues. V was trimmed by 4 bases and J by 4 bases, leaving 10 bases between them. CDR1 is MNHEY and CDR2 is SVGEGT in the germline V gene.

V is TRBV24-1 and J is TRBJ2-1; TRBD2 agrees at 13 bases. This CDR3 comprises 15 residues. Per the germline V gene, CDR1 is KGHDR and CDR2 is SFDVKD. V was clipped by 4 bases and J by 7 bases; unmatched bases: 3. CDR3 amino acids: CATSEETSGRNEQFF. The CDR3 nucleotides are TGTGCCACCAGTGAAGAGACTAGCGGGAGGAATGAGCAGTTCTTC.

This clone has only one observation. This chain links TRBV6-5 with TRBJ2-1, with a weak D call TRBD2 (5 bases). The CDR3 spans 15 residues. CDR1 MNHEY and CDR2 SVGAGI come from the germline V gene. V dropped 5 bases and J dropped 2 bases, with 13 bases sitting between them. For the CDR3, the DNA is TGTGCCAGCAGTCCTCCCGGGATCACCTACAATGAGCAGTTCTTC. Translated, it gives CASSPPGITYNEQFF.

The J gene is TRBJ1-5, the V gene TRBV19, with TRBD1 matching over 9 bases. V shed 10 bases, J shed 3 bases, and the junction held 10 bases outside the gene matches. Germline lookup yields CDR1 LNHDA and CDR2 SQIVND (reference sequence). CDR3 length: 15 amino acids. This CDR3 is CATHHRGQSNQPQHF. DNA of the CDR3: TGTGCCACTCACCACAGGGGGCAGTCCAATCAGCCCCAGCATTTT.

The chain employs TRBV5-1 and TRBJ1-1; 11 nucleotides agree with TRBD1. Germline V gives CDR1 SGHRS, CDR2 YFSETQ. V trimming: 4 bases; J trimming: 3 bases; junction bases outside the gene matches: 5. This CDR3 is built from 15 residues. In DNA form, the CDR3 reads TGCGCCAGCAGCCCAGGACAGGGGGCATACACTGAAGCTTTCTTT. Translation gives CASSPGQGAYTEAFF.

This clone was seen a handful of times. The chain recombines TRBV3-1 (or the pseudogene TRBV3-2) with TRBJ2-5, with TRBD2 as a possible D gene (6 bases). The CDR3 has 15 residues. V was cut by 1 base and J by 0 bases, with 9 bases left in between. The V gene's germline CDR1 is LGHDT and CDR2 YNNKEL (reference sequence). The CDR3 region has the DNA TGTGCCAGCAGCCAAGGAGCTAGCGACCAAGAGACCCAGTACTTC. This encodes CASSQGASDQETQYF.

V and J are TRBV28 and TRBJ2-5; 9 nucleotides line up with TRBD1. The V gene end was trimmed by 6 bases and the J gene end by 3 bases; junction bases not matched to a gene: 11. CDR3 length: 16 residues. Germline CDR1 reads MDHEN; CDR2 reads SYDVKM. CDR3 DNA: TGTGCCAGCAGCTACTCCCGGGACAGGGCAAAAGAGACCCAGTACTTC. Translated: CASSYSRDRAKETQYF.

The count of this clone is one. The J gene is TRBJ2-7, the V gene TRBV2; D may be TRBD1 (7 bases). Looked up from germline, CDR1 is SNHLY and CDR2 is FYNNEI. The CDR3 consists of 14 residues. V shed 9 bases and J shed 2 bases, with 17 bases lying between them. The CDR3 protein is CASLETGRTYEQYF. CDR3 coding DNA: TGTGCCAGTCTTGAGACAGGGAGGACCTACGAGCAGTACTTC. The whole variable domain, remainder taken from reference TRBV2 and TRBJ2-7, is EPEVTQTPSHQVTQMGQEVILRCVPISNHLYFYWYRQILGQKVEFLVSFYNNEISEKSEIFDDQFSVERPDGSNFTLKIRSTKLEDSAMYFCASLETGRTYEQYFGPGTRLTVT.

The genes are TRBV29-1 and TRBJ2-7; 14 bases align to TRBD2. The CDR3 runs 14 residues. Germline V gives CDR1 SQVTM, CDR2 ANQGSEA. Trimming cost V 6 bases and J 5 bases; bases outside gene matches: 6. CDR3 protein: CSVWGLAGAHEQYF. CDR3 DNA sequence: TGCAGCGTCTGGGGACTAGCGGGAGCCCACGAGCAGTACTTC.

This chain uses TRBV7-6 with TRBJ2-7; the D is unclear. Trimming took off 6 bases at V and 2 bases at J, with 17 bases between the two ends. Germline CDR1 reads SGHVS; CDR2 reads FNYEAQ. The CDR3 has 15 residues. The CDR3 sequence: CASSERPNPTYEQYF. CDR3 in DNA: TGTGCCAGCAGTGAACGGCCAAATCCTACCTACGAGCAGTACTTC.

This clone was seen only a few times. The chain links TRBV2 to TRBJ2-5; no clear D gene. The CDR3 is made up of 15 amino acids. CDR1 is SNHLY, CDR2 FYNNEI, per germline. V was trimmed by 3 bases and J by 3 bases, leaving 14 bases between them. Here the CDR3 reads CASSDANRVEETQYF. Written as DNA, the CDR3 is TGTGCCAGCAGTGACGCTAACCGGGTGGAAGAGACCCAGTACTTC.

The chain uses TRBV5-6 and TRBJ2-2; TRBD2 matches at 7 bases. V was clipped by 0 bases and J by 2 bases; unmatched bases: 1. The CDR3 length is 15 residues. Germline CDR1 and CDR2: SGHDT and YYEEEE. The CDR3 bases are TGTGCCAGCAGCTTGGGCGGGGGAAACACCGGGGAGCTGTTTTTT. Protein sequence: CASSLGGGNTGELFF.

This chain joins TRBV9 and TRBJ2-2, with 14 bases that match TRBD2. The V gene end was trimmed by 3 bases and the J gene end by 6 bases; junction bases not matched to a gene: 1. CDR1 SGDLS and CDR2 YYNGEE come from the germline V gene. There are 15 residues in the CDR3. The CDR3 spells CASSGLAGGAGELFF. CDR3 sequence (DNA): TGTGCCAGCAGCGGACTAGCGGGAGGGGCCGGGGAGCTGTTTTTT. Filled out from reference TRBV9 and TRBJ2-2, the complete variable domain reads DSGVTQTPKHLITATGQRVTLRCSPRSGDLSVYWYQQSLDQGLQFLIQYYNGEERAKGNILERFSAQQFPDLHSELNLSSLELGDSALYFCASSGLAGGAGELFFGEGSRLTVL.

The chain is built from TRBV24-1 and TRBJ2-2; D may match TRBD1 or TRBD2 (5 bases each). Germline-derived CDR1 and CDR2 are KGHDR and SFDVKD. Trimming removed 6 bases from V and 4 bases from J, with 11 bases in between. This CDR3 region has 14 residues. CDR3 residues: CATSTGTSTGELFF. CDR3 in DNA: TGTGCCACCAGTACGGGGACGTCCACCGGGGAGCTGTTTTTT.

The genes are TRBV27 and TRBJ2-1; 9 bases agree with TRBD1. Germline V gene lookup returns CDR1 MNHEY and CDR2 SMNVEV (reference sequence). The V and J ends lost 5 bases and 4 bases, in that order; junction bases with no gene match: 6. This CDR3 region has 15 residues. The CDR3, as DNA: TGTGCCAGCAGTGCGCTTGGGACAGGGTACAATGAGCAGTTCTTC. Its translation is CASSALGTGYNEQFF.

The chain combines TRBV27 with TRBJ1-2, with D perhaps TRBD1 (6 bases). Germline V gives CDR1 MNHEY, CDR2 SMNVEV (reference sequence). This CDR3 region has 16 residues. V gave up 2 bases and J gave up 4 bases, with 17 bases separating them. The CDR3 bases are TGTGCCAGCAGTTTAGGTGGGGGCACTCCTTCCTATGGCTACACCTTC. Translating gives CASSLGGGTPSYGYTF.

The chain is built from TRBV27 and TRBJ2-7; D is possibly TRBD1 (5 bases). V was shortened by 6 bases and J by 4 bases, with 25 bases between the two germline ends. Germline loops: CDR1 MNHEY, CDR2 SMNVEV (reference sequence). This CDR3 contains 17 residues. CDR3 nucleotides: TGTGCCAGCAGCCAATTCAATTCAGGGCCCACTGGATACGAGCAGTACTTC. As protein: CASSQFNSGPTGYEQYF.

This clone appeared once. CDR3 loop: CATSRDPRAGDTIYF. Written as DNA, the CDR3 is TGTGCCACCAGCAGAGATCCCCGCGCGGGCGACACCATATATTTT. The chain has TRBV15 and TRBJ1-3, with D hard to call. Trimming left V 0 bases short and J 8 bases short, with 14 bases between. Germline V gives CDR1 LNHNV, CDR2 YYDKDF (reference sequence). This CDR3 has 15 residues.